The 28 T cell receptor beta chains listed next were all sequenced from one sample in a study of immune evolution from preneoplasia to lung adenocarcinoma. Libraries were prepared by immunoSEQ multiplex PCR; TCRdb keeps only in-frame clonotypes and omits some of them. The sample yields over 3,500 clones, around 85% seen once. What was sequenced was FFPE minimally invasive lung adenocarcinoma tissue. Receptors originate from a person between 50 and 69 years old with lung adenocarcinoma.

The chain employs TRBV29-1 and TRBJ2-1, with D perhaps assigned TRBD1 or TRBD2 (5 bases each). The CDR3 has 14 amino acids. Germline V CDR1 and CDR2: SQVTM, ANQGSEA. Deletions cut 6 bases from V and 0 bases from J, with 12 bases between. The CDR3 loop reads CSVRGESSYNEQFF. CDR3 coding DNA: TGCAGCGTGCGAGGGGAGAGCTCCTACAATGAGCAGTTCTTC.

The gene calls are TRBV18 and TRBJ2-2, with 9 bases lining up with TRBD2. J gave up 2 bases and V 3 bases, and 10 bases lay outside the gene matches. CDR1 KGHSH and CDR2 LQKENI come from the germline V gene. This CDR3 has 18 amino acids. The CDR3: CASSPRTLAGSNTGELFF. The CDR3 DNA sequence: TGTGCCAGCTCACCCCGAACGCTAGCGGGATCAAACACCGGGGAGCTGTTTTTT.

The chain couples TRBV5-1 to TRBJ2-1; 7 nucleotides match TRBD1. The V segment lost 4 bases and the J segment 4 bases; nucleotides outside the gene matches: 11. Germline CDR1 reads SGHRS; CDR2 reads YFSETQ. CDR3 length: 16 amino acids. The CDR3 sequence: CASSPSGTEPYNEQFF. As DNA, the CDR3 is TGCGCCAGCAGCCCATCTGGGACAGAGCCGTACAATGAGCAGTTCTTC.

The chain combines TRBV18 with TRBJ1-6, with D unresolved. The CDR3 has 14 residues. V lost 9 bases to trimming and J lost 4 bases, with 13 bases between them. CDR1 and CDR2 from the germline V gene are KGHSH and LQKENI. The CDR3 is CASQPSLYNSPLHF. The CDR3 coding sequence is TGTGCCAGTCAGCCGTCTCTTTATAATTCACCCCTCCACTTT.

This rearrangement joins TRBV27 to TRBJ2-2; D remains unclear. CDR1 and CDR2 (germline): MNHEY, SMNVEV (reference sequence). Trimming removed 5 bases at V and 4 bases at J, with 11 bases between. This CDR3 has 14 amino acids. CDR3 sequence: CASSGRAFTGELFF. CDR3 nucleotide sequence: TGTGCCAGCAGTGGCCGGGCCTTCACCGGGGAGCTGTTTTTT.

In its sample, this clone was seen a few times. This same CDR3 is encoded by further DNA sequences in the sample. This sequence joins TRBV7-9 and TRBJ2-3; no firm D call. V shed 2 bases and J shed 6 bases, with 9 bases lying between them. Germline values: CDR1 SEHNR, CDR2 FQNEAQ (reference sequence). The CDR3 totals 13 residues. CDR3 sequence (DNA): TGTGCCAGCAGCTTACAGGTTAGGGATACGCAGTATTTT. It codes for CASSLQVRDTQYF.

The CDR3 nucleotides are TGTGCCAGCAGTCCCACAGACAGGGTTGGAAACACCATATATTTT. Translating gives CASSPTDRVGNTIYF. This chain connects TRBV6-5 to TRBJ1-3, with 7 bases lining up with TRBD1. Trimming cost V 5 bases and J 3 bases; bases outside gene matches: 7. The CDR3 is made up of 15 amino acids. Germline loops: CDR1 MNHEY, CDR2 SVGAGI.

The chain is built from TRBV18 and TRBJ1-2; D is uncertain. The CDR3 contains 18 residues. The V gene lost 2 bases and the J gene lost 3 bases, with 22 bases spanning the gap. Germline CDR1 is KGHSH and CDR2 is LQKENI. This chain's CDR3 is CASSPSGAQLASDYGYTF. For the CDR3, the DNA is TGTGCCAGCTCACCATCTGGTGCACAGCTTGCTTCGGACTATGGCTACACCTTC.

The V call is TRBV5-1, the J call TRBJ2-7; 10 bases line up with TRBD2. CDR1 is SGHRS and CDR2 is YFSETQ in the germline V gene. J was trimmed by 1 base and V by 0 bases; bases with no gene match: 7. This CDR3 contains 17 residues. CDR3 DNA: TGCGCCAGCAGCTTGGACGCTAGCGGGAGTGGATCCTACGAGCAGTACTTC. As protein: CASSLDASGSGSYEQYF.

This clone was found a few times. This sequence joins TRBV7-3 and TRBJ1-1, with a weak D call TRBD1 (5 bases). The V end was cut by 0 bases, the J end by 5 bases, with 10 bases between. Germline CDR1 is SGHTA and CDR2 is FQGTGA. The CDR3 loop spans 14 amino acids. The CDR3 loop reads CASSLTGTATEAFF. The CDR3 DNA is TGTGCCAGCAGCTTAACCGGGACGGCTACTGAAGCTTTCTTT.

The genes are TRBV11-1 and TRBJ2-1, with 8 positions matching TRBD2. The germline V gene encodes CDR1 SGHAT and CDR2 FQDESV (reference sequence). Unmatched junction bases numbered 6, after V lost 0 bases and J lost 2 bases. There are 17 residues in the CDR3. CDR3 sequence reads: CASSLAFRGGAYNEQFF. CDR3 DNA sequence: TGTGCCAGCAGCTTAGCGTTTCGGGGGGGCGCCTACAATGAGCAGTTCTTC.

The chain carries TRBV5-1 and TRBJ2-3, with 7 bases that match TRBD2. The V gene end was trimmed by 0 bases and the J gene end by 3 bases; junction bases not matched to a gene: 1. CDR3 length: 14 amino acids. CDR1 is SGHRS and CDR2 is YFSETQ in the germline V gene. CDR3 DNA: TGCGCCAGCAGCTTGGTTAGCGGGACAGATACGCAGTATTTT. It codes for CASSLVSGTDTQYF. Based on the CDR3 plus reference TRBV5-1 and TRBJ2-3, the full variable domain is KAGVTQTPRYLIKTRGQQVTLSCSPISGHRSVSWYQQTPGQGLQFLFEYFSETQRNKGNFPGRFSGRQFSNSRSEMNVSTLELGDSALYLCASSLVSGTDTQYFGPGTRLTVL.

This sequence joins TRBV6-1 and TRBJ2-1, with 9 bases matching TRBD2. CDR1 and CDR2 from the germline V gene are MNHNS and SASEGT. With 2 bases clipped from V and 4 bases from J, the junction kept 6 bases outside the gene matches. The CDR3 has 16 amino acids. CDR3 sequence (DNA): TGTGCCAGCAGTGAAATTGTAGCGGGGGCTTACAATGAGCAGTTCTTC. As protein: CASSEIVAGAYNEQFF.

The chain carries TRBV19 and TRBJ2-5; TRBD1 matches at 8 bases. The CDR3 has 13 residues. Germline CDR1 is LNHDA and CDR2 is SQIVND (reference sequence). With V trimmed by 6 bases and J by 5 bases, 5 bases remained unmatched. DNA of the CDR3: TGTGCCAGTAGACAAGGACAGGGCGAGACCCAGTACTTC. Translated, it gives CASRQGQGETQYF.

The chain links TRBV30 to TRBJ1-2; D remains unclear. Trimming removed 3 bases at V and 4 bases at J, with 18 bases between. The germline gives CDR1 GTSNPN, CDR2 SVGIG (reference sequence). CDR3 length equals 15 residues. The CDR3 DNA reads TGTGCCTGGAGACGAAGGGCCCGGGGAGGCTATGGCTACACCTTC. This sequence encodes CAWRRRARGGYGYTF.

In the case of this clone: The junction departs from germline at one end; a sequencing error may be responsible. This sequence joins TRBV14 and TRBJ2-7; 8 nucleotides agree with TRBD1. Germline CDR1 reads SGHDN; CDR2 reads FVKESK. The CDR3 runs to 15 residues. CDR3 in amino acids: CASSQDRVRKYEQHF. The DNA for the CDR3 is TGTGCCAGCAGCCAGGACAGGGTGAGGAAATACGAGCAGCACTTC.

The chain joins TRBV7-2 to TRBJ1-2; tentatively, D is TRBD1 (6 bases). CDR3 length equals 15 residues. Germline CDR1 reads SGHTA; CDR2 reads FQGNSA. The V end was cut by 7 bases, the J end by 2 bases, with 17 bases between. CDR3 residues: CASNERVGANYGYTF. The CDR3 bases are TGTGCCAGCAACGAAAGGGTGGGGGCCAACTATGGCTACACCTTC.

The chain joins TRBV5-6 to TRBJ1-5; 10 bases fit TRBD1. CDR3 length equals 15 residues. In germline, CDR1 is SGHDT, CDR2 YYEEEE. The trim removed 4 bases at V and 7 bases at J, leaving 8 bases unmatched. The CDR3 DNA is TGTGCCAGCAGCAGTAGGGACAGGGGAAACCAGCCCCAGCATTTT. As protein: CASSSRDRGNQPQHF.

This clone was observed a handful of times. CDR3 nucleotides: TGTGCCAGCAGCTTAGCACAGGGGCCTAATCAGCCCCAGCATTTT. Its translation is CASSLAQGPNQPQHF. This chain joins TRBV7-9 and TRBJ1-5, with 7 bases that match TRBD1. The length of the CDR3 is 15 residues. The germline V gene encodes CDR1 SEHNR and CDR2 FQNEAQ (reference sequence). The V segment lost 0 bases and the J segment 4 bases; nucleotides outside the gene matches: 3.

The CDR3 bases are TGTGCCAGCAGCTCCCATCTAGCGGGAGGGTACAATGAGCAGTTCTTC. It is translated as CASSSHLAGGYNEQFF. The gene calls are TRBV13 and TRBJ2-1, with TRBD2 identical over 12 bases. This CDR3 spans 16 amino acids. Trimming cost V 4 bases and J 4 bases; bases outside gene matches: 5. Germline V CDR1 and CDR2: PRHDT, FYEKMQ (reference sequence).

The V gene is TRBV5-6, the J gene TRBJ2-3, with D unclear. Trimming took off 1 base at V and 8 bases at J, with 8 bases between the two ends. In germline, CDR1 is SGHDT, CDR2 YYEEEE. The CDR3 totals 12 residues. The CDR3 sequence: CASSLPLGTQYF. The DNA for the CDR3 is TGTGCCAGCAGCTTGCCGCTGGGTACGCAGTATTTT.

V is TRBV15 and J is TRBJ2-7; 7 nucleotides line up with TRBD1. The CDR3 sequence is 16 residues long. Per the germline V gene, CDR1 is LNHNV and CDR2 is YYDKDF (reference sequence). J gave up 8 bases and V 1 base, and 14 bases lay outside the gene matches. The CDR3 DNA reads TGTGCCACCAGCAGAGCAACCGGGACAGTTATGAGTAAGCAGTACTTC. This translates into CATSRATGTVMSKQYF.

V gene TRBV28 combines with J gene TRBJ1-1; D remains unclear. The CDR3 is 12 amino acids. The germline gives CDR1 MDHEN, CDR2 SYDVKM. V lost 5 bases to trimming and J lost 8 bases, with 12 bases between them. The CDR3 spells CASSLSGLEAFF. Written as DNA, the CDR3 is TGTGCCAGCAGTCTCTCGGGGTTGGAAGCTTTCTTT. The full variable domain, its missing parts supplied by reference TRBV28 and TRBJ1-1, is DVKVTQSSRYLVKRTGEKVFLECVQDMDHENMFWYRQDPGLGLRLIYFSYDVKMKEKGDIPEGYSVSREKKERFSLILESASTNQTSMYLCASSLSGLEAFFGQGTRLTVV.

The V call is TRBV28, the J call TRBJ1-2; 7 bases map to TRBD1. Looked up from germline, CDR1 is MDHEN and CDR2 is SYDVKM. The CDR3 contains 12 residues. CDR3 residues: CVSWGTDYGYTF. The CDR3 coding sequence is TGTGTCTCATGGGGGACAGATTATGGCTACACCTTC.

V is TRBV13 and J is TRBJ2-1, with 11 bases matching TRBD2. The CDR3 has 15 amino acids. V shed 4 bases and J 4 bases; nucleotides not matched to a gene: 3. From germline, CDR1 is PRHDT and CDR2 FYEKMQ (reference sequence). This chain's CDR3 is CASSSPSGRYNEQFF. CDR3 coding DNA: TGTGCCAGCAGCTCACCTAGCGGGAGGTACAATGAGCAGTTCTTC.

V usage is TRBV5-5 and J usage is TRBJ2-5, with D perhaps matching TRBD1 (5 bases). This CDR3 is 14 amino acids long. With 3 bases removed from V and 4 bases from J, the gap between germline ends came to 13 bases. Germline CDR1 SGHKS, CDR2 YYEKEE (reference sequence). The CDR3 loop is CASSSDRGRETQYF. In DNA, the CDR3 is TGTGCCAGCAGCTCAGACAGAGGCAGAGAGACCCAGTACTTC. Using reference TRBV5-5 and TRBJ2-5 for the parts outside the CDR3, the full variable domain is DAGVTQSPTHLIKTRGQQVTLRCSPISGHKSVSWYQQVLGQGPQFIFQYYEKEERGRGNFPDRFSARQFPNYSSELNVNALLLGDSALYLCASSSDRGRETQYFGPGTRLLVL.

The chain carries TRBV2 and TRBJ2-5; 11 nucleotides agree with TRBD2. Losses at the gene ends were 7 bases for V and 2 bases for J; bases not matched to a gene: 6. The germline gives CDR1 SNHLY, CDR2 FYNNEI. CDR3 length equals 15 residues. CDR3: CASTFLAGGQETQYF. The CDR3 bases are TGTGCCAGCACATTCCTAGCGGGAGGACAAGAGACCCAGTACTTC.

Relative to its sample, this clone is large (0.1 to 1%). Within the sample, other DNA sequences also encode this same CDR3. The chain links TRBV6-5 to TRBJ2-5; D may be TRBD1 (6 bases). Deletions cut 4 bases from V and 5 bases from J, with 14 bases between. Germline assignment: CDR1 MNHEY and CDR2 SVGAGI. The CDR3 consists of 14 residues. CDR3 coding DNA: TGTGCCAGCAGTTTACAGGGAGAGGAGGAGACCCAGTACTTC. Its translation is CASSLQGEEETQYF.